A single sample is the source of the 11 T cell receptor beta chains below, sequenced in a study of high-grade serous ovarian cancer treatment subgroups. Tumor tissue was taken before any definitive surgery or chemotherapy was given. Libraries were prepared by immunoSEQ multiplex PCR; TCRdb keeps only in-frame clonotypes and omits some of them. The sample holds just over 35,000 clones, 79% seen once. The sequenced sample consisted of tumor tissue. These receptors all come from a human donor with high-grade serous ovarian cancer.

This clone turned up a few times. Here the CDR3 DNA reads TGTGCCAGCAGCCTATACGGACAGTTCCAAGAGACCCAGTACTTC. It is translated as CASSLYGQFQETQYF. This chain links TRBV13 with TRBJ2-5; D is possibly TRBD1 (6 bases). Germline V gene sequence: CDR1 PRHDT, CDR2 FYEKMQ (reference sequence). Trimming left V 5 bases short and J 1 base short, with 14 bases between. The CDR3 consists of 15 residues.

V and J are TRBV28 and TRBJ2-3, with 12 bases fitting TRBD2. CDR1 and CDR2 (germline): MDHEN, SYDVKM. This CDR3 spans 18 amino acids. The V and J ends lost 5 bases and 1 base, in that order; junction bases with no gene match: 10. CDR3 amino acids: CASSPSTSGSGGTDTQYF. Written as DNA, the CDR3 is TGTGCCAGCAGTCCGTCGACTAGCGGGAGTGGGGGCACAGATACGCAGTATTTT.

V and J are TRBV6-1 and TRBJ2-7; no clear D. Trimming took off 2 bases at V and 2 bases at J, with 16 bases between the two ends. The CDR3 contains 16 residues. Germline V CDR1 and CDR2: MNHNS, SASEGT. CDR3 protein: CASSESPSGRAYEQYF. The CDR3, as DNA: TGTGCCAGCAGTGAATCCCCCTCCGGACGGGCCTACGAGCAGTACTTC.

This chain connects TRBV28 to TRBJ1-2, with D perhaps TRBD1 (6 bases). The CDR3 is 15 amino acids. Trimming shortened V by 3 bases and J by 5 bases, and 16 bases separated the two germline ends. Germline-derived CDR1 and CDR2 are MDHEN and SYDVKM. The CDR3: CASSFGQQAFYGYTF. The CDR3 nucleotides read TGTGCCAGCAGTTTCGGACAGCAAGCTTTTTATGGCTACACCTTC.

The gene calls are TRBV6-5 and TRBJ2-2; 7 bases map to TRBD2. With V trimmed by 8 bases and J by 2 bases, 8 bases remained unmatched. Germline CDR1 is MNHEY and CDR2 is SVGAGI. The CDR3 totals 15 residues. The CDR3 DNA is TGTGCCAGCCTAGGAGGCGGGGGAAACACCGGGGAGCTGTTTTTT. Its translation is CASLGGGGNTGELFF.

The gene calls are TRBV7-2 and TRBJ2-3, with no clear D. Germline-derived CDR1 and CDR2 are SGHTA and FQGNSA. V lost 1 base and J lost 6, with 11 bases in between. CDR3 length: 14 residues. The DNA for the CDR3 is TGTGCCAGCAGCTTAGTGGGTGGGGTGGATACGCAGTATTTT. Amino acids: CASSLVGGVDTQYF.

The gene calls are TRBV5-1 and TRBJ2-3; TRBD1 or TRBD2 may be the D gene (5 bases each). Germline V lookup: CDR1 SGHRS, CDR2 YFSETQ. Trimming removed 5 bases from V and 4 bases from J, with 17 bases in between. This CDR3 is built from 15 residues. The CDR3, as DNA: TGCGCCAGCAGTCGAACGGGGCCTGAGGCAGATACGCAGTATTTT. Protein product: CASSRTGPEADTQYF.

This chain links TRBV28 with TRBJ2-5, with D maybe TRBD1 (6 bases). The CDR3 sequence is 14 residues long. Between the trimmed V and J ends, which lost 6 bases and 5 bases, there was a span of 16 bases. Germline assignment: CDR1 MDHEN and CDR2 SYDVKM. CDR3 bases: TGTGCCAGCAGCCGAGGACAGCATAGGGAGACCCAGTACTTC. Translating it yields CASSRGQHRETQYF.

Regarding this clone: This sample includes further DNA sequences coding for the same CDR3. J is TRBJ1-2 and V is TRBV28, with 9 bases that match TRBD1. With V trimmed by 5 bases and J by 8 bases, 9 bases remained unmatched. The CDR3 covers 14 residues. Germline V gene sequence: CDR1 MDHEN, CDR2 SYDVKM. The CDR3 bases are TGTGCCAGCAGTCGCGGACAGGGGAGGGACGGCTACACCTTC. Encoded protein: CASSRGQGRDGYTF.

The rearrangement links TRBV19 to TRBJ2-3, with 7 bases matching TRBD2. Germline V gene sequence: CDR1 LNHDA, CDR2 SQIVND (reference sequence). Germline trimming cut 3 bases from V and 0 bases from J; bases unmatched to any gene: 15. CDR3 length: 19 residues. CDR3 region: CASSILWSSGETSTDTQYF. In nucleotides, the CDR3 is TGTGCCAGTAGTATTCTTTGGTCTAGCGGAGAGACTAGCACAGATACGCAGTATTTT.

The chain recombines TRBV9 with TRBJ2-3; D might be TRBD1 or TRBD2, each matching 5 bases. CDR1 and CDR2 from the germline V gene are SGDLS and YYNGEE. With 4 bases removed from V and 1 base from J, the gap between germline ends came to 10 bases. CDR3 length: 14 residues. CDR3 sequence reads: CASSPGDGTDTQYF. CDR3 bases: TGTGCCAGCAGCCCTGGGGACGGCACAGATACGCAGTATTTT.